This record looks at one T cell receptor (beta chain) sequence and its context. The sample is drawn from a study of PD-1 blockade in classical Hodgkin lymphoma. Time point given: cycle 4 day 1 (C4D1), after around six weeks of nivolumab. Every patient had relapsed following autologous stem cell transplantation, and cohorts differed in brentuximab vedotin exposure. TCRdb's copy holds only in-frame clones and misses some; the assay was immunoSEQ multiplex PCR. The sample records 7,000 to 8,500 clones, over 60% being singletons. This CDR3 region has 16 residues. Germline V gene data show CDR1 as SGHDT and CDR2 as YYEEEE. After removal of 3 bases from V and 1 base from J, the junction contained 7 bases not matched to a gene.

Sequenced here: peripheral blood mononuclear cells (PBMCs), sampled before the fourth cycle of nivolumab. This chain joins TRBV5-6 and TRBJ2-5; 9 bases are shared with TRBD2. This sequence was found in a human donor with classical Hodgkin lymphoma. CDR3 sequence: CASSSAAGGSQETQYF. The CDR3 DNA reads as TGTGCCAGCAGCTCTGCAGCGGGAGGCTCCCAAGAGACCCAGTACTTC.